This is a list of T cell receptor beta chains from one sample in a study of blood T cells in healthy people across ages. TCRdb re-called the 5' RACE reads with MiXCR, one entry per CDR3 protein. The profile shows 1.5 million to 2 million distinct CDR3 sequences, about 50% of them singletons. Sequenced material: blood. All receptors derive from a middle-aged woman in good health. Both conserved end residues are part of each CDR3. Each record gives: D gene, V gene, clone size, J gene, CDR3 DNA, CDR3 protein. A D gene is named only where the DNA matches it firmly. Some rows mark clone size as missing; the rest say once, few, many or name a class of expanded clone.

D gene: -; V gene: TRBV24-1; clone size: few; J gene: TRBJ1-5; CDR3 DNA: TGTGCCACCAGTGATGGAGGGGATCTGCCCCAGCATTTT; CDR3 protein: CATSDGGDLPQHF
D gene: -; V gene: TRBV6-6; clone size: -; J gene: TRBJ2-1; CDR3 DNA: TGTGCCAGCAGTGACCCGTCGGGGTTTGGGGAGCAGTTCTTC; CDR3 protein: CASSDPSGFGEQFF
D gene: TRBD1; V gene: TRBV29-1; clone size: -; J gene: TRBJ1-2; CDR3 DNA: TGCAGCGTTCTTCGGGACAGTACTAACTATGGCTACACCTTC; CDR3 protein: CSVLRDSTNYGYTF
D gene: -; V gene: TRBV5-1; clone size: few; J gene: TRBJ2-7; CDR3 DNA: TGCGCCAGCAGCTTGGATGGGATCGGCGAGCAGTACTTC; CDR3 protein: CASSLDGIGEQYF
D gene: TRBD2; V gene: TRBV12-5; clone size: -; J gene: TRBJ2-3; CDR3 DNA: TGTGCTAGTGCCCTAAGCGGGGGGCTGGGCACAGATACGCAGTATTTT; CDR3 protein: CASALSGGLGTDTQYF
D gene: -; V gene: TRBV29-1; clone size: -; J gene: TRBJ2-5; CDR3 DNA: TGCAGCGTTGGGAGGGGGCGGACGGAGACCCAGTACTTC; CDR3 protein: CSVGRGRTETQYF
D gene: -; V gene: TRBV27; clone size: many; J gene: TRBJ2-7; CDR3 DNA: TGTGCCAGCAGCGTGGCGCAGACCTACGAGCAGTACTTC; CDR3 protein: CASSVAQTYEQYF
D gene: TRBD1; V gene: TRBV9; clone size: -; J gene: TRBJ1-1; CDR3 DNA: TGTGCCAGCAGCGTTGCCGGACAGGCCTTTGAAGCTTTCTTT; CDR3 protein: CASSVAGQAFEAFF
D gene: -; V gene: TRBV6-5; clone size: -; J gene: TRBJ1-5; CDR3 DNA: TGTGCCAGCAGTTACCGAAAGACGGATACTGGGGATGATCAGCCCCAGCATTTT; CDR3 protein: CASSYRKTDTGDDQPQHF
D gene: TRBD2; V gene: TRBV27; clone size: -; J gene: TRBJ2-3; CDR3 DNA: TGTGCCAGCAGTCCTAGGACTAGCGCGGGCTGGGATACGCAGTATTTT; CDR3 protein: CASSPRTSAGWDTQYF
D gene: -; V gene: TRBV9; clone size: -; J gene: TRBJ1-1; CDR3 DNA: TGTGCCAGCAGCGTATTGAGTAACGCTGAAGCTTTCTTT; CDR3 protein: CASSVLSNAEAFF
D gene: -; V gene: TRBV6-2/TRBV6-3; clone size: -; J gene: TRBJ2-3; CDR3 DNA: TGTGCCAGCAGTAGCCAGAAGGACTTCACAGATACGCAGTATTTT; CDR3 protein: CASSSQKDFTDTQYF